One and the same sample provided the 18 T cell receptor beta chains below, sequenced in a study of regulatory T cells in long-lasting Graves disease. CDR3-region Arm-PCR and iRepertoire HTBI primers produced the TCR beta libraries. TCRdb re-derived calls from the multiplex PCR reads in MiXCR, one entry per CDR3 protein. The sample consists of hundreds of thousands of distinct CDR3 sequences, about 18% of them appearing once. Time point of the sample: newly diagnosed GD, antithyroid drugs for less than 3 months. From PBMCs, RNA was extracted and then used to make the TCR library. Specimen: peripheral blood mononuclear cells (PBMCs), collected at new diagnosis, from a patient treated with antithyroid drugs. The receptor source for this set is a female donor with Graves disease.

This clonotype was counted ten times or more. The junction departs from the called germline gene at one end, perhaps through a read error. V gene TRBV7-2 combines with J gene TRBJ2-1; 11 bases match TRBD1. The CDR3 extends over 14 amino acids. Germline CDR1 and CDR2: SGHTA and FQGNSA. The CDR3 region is CASSFPLGQGGSVF. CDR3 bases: TGTGCCAGCAGCTTTCCCCTGGGACAGGGGGGCTCGGTCTTC.

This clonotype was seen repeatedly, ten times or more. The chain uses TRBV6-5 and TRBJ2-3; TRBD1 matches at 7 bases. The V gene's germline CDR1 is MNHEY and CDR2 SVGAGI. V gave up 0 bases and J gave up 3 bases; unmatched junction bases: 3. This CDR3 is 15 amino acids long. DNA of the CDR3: TGTGCCAGCAGTTACTCGTACAGGGGTACAGATACGCAGTATTTT. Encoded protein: CASSYSYRGTDTQYF.

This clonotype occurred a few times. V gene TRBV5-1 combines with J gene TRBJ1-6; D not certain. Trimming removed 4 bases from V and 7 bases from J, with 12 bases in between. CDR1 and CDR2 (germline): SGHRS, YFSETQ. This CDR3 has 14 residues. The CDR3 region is CASSPGPENSPLHF. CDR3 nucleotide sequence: TGCGCCAGCAGCCCTGGACCGGAAAATTCACCCCTCCACTTT.

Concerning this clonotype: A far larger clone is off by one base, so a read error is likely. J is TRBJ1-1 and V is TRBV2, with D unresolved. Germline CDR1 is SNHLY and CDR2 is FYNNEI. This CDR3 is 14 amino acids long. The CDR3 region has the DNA TGTGCCAGCAGTTTTTGGGATGGAGACACTGAAGCTTCCTTT. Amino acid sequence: CASSFWDGDTEASF.

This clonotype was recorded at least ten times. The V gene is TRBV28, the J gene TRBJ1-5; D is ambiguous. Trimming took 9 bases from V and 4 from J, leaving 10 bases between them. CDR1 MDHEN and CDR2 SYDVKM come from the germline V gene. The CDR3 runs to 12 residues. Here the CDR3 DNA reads TGTGCCAGTAACAGCGATAATCAGCCCCAGCATTTT. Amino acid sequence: CASNSDNQPQHF.

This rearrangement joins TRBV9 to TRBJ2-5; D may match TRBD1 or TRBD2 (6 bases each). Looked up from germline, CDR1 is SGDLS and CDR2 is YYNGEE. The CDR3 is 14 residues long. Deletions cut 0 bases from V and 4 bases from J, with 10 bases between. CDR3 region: CASSVEGGGETQYF. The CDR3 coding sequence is TGTGCCAGCAGCGTAGAGGGGGGTGGAGAGACCCAGTACTTC.

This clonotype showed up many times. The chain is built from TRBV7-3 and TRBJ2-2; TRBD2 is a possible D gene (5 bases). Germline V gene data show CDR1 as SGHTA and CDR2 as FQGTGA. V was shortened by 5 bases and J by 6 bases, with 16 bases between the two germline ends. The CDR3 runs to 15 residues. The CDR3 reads CASSALEARPGELFF. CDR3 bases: TGTGCCAGCAGCGCTTTGGAGGCCCGACCCGGGGAGCTGTTTTTT.

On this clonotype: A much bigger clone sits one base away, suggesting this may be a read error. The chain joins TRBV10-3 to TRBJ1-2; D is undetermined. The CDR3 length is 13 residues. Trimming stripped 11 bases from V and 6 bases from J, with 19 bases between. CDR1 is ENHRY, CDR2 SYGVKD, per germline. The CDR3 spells CASFSPRYNGYTF. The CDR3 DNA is TGTGCCTCTTTTTCCCCCAGGTACAATGGCTACACCTTC.

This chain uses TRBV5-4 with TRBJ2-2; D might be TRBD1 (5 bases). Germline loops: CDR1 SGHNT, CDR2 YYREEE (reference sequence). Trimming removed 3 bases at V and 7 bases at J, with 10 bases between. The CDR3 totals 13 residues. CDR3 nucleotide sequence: TGTGCCAGCAGCTGGAAGGGGTTCGGGGAGCTGTTTTTT. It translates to CASSWKGFGELFF.

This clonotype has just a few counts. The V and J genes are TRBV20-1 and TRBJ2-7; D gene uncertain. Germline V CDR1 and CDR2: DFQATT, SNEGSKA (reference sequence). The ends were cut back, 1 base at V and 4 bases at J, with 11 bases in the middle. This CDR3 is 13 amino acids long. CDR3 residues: CSARGPVIYEQYF. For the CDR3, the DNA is TGCAGTGCTAGAGGACCAGTAATATACGAGCAGTACTTC.

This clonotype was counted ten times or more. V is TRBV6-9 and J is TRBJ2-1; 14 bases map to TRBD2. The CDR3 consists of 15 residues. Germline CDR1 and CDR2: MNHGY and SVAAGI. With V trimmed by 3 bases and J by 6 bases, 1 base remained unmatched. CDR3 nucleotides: TGTGCCAGCAGTTACGGGACTAGCGGGAGCAATGAGCAGTTCTTC. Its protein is CASSYGTSGSNEQFF.

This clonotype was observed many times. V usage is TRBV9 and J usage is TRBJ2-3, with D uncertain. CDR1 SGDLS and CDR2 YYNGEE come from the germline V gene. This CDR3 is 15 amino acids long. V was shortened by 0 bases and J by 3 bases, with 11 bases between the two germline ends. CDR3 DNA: TGTGCCAGCAGCGTAGCGTCGTCGGTTACAGATACGCAGTATTTT. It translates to CASSVASSVTDTQYF.

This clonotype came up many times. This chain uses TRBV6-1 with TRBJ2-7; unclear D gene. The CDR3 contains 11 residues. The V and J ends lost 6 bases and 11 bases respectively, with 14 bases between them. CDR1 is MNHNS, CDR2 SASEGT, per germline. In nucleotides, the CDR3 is TGTGCCAGCAGCCCTAGGGATAGGGAGTACTTC. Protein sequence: CASSPRDREYF.

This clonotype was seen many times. The CDR3 DNA follows: TGTGCCACCAGTGATTTTGGGTACGAGCAGTACTTC. Its protein product is CATSDFGYEQYF. The V gene is TRBV24-1, the J gene TRBJ2-7; the D is unclear. Trimming took 1 base from V and 4 from J, leaving 4 bases between them. CDR1 and CDR2 (germline): KGHDR, SFDVKD. This CDR3 contains 12 residues.

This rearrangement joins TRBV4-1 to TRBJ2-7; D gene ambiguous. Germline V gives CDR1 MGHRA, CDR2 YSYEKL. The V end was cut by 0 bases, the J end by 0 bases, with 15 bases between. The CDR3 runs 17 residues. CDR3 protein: CASSQDPNGVFSYEQYF. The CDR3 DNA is TGCGCCAGCAGCCAAGATCCGAATGGCGTTTTCTCCTACGAGCAGTACTTC.

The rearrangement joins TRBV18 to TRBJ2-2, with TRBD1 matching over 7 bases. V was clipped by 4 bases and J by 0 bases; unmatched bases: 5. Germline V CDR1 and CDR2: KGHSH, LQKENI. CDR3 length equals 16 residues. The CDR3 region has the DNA TGTGCCAGCTCACGCGTACAGGGGTCGAACACCGGGGAGCTGTTTTTT. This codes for CASSRVQGSNTGELFF.

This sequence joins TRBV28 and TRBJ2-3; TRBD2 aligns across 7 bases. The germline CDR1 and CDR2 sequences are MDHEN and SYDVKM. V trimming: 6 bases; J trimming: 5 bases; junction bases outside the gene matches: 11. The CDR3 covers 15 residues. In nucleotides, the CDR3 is TGTGCCAGCAGGACGCCCGGGGGGAAAGAAGATACGCAGTATTTT. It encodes CASRTPGGKEDTQYF.

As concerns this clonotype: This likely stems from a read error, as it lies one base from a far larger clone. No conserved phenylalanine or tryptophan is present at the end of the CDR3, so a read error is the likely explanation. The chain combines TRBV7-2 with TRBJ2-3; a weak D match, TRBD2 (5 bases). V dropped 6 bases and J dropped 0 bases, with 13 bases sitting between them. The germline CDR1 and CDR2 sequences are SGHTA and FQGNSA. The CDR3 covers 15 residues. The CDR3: CASSGEPTSTDTQYS. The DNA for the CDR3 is TGTGCCAGCAGTGGGGAGCCTACTAGCACAGATACGCAGTATTCT.